This T cell receptor (beta chain) was sequenced for a study of CD8+CD57+ T cells in acquired aplastic anemia. Only patients with CD8+CD57+ cell expansion on flow cytometry were chosen for sequencing. Profiling of TCR beta VDJ combinations and CDR3 sequences used genomic DNA as template. A single record per CDR3 protein comes from TCRdb applying MiXCR to the reads. The sample carries about 180,000 distinct CDR3 sequences, roughly 65% recorded once. The TCR originated in a human donor with aplastic anemia. Material: sorted CD4+, CD8+, or CD8+CD57+ T cells (not recorded which) from PBMCs.

For the CDR3, the DNA is TGTGCCAGTCACATAGCGGGAGGGCTCAATGAGCAGTTCTTC. This sequence encodes CASHIAGGLNEQFF. The J gene is TRBJ2-1, the V gene TRBV19; 11 bases map to TRBD2. CDR1 is LNHDA, CDR2 SQIVND, per germline (reference sequence). The CDR3 is made up of 14 amino acids. The trim removed 8 bases at V and 6 bases at J, leaving 6 bases unmatched.